The next 15 T cell receptor beta chains were all read from a single sample in a study of cytomegalovirus exposure and HLA in healthy donors. The PCR had 60 Vbeta and 13 Jbeta primers. Data came from immunoSEQ multiplex PCR; TCRdb stores just in-frame clones and leaves some out. The repertoire has roughly 150,000 clones, 60% to 85% of them found once; the top ten carry approximately 13%. The sequenced material came from PBMCs. Receptor source: a man aged 40-49 years in good health and CMV-seropositive.

This rearrangement joins TRBV7-9 to TRBJ1-2; possible D gene TRBD1, 6 bases. CDR3 length: 11 residues. CDR1 is SEHNR and CDR2 is FQNEAQ in the germline V gene (reference sequence). The ends were cut back, 6 bases at V and 5 bases at J, with 7 bases in the middle. The CDR3 spells CASSTGYGYTF. CDR3 coding DNA: TGTGCCAGCAGTACAGGGTATGGCTACACCTTC.

The chain recombines TRBV11-2 with TRBJ2-1; possibly TRBD2 for D (6 bases). The V gene lost 5 bases and the J gene lost 6 bases, with 14 bases spanning the gap. The CDR3 sequence is 14 residues long. Per the germline V gene, CDR1 is SGHAT and CDR2 is FQNNGV. The CDR3 bases are TGTGCCAGCAGCGCAGGTAGCGGCCCCAATGAGCAGTTCTTC. Translated: CASSAGSGPNEQFF. The full variable domain, with the rest looked up from reference TRBV11-2 and TRBJ2-1, is EAGVAQSPRYKIIEKRQSVAFWCNPISGHATLYWYQQILGQGPKLLIQFQNNGVVDDSQLPKDRFSAERLKGVDSTLKIQPAKLEDSAVYLCASSAGSGPNEQFFGPGTRLTVL.

This clone has just a few counts. The J gene is TRBJ2-1, the V gene TRBV2; weak D call: TRBD2 (5 bases). CDR3 length: 15 residues. V was pared by 4 bases and J by 0 bases, with 10 bases between. Germline V gene lookup returns CDR1 SNHLY and CDR2 FYNNEI. CDR3 in amino acids: CASSARGNSYNEQFF. CDR3 nucleotide sequence: TGTGCCAGCAGTGCCCGAGGGAACTCCTACAATGAGCAGTTCTTC.

The chain is built from TRBV10-3 and TRBJ2-5, with 7 bases fitting TRBD2. The CDR3 length is 13 residues. The germline gives CDR1 ENHRY, CDR2 SYGVKD. J gave up 2 bases and V 4 bases, and 1 base lay outside the gene matches. In DNA, the CDR3 is TGTGCCATCAGTGGCGGGGGTCAAGAGACCCAGTACTTC. Protein sequence: CAISGGGQETQYF.

V gene TRBV19 combines with J gene TRBJ2-1; D call uncertain. Germline V CDR1 and CDR2: LNHDA, SQIVND (reference sequence). Between the trimmed V and J ends, which lost 5 bases and 7 bases, there was a span of 9 bases. The CDR3 consists of 12 residues. The CDR3 reads CASSAYQNEQFF. The CDR3 coding sequence is TGTGCCAGTAGTGCCTACCAAAATGAGCAGTTCTTC.

The gene calls are TRBV19 and TRBJ1-1, with a weak D call TRBD1 (6 bases). Germline CDR1 LNHDA, CDR2 SQIVND (reference sequence). The CDR3 has 14 amino acids. Trimming removed 6 bases from V and 0 bases from J, with 11 bases in between. The CDR3 protein is CASSRGSLNTEAFF. Here the CDR3 DNA reads TGTGCCAGTAGCAGGGGATCACTGAACACTGAAGCTTTCTTT.

This chain links TRBV6-5 with TRBJ2-4, with 8 bases fitting TRBD1. There are 14 residues in the CDR3. Looked up from germline, CDR1 is MNHEY and CDR2 is SVGAGI. The J segment lost 9 bases and the V segment lost 6 bases, leaving 10 bases of the junction unmatched. DNA of the CDR3: TGTGCCAGCAGCCAAGAGACAGGGGCAGGCATTCAGTACTTC. Translated: CASSQETGAGIQYF.

The chain has TRBV5-4 and TRBJ1-1; 7 nucleotides agree with TRBD1. Trimming cost V 4 bases and J 2 bases; bases outside gene matches: 5. Germline-derived CDR1 and CDR2 are SGHNT and YYREEE (reference sequence). The length of the CDR3 is 14 residues. Here the CDR3 DNA reads TGTGCCAGCAGCGAAAGGACAGGCAACACTGAAGCTTTCTTT. This translates into CASSERTGNTEAFF. The complete variable domain, with remaining parts taken from reference TRBV5-4 and TRBJ1-1, reads ETGVTQSPTHLIKTRGQQVTLRCSSQSGHNTVSWYQQALGQGPQFIFQYYREEENGRGNFPPRFSGLQFPNYSSELNVNALELDDSALYLCASSERTGNTEAFFGQGTRLTVV.

The V and J genes are TRBV9 and TRBJ2-5; 8 positions match TRBD2. Germline V gene data show CDR1 as SGDLS and CDR2 as YYNGEE. After removal of 4 bases from V and 0 bases from J, the junction contained 5 bases not matched to a gene. The CDR3 extends over 15 amino acids. DNA of the CDR3: TGTGCCAGCAGCCCCCGTAGCGGGAACCAAGAGACCCAGTACTTC. This codes for CASSPRSGNQETQYF.

The V call is TRBV5-1, the J call TRBJ1-2, with 9 nucleotides matching TRBD1. Germline lookup yields CDR1 SGHRS and CDR2 YFSETQ. The CDR3 extends over 13 amino acids. The V gene end was trimmed by 0 bases and the J gene end by 7 bases; junction bases not matched to a gene: 1. The CDR3 sequence: CASSLEQGAGYTF. For the CDR3, the DNA is TGCGCCAGCAGCTTGGAACAGGGGGCTGGCTACACCTTC.

The chain uses TRBV5-5 and TRBJ1-4; tentatively, D is TRBD1 (6 bases). The CDR3 extends over 14 amino acids. V shed 4 bases and J shed 7 bases, with 14 bases lying between them. Germline V gene lookup returns CDR1 SGHKS and CDR2 YYEKEE (reference sequence). The CDR3 DNA follows: TGTGCCAGCAGCCCGCAGGGGTTTGTTGAAAAACTGTTTTTT. Its translation is CASSPQGFVEKLFF.

This clone has a handful of counts. The CDR3 spells CASSQDLALLPELFF. The CDR3 nucleotides are TGCGCCAGCAGCCAAGATCTAGCCCTTCTCCCGGAGCTGTTTTTT. The chain is built from TRBV4-3 and TRBJ2-2; a weak D match, TRBD2 (5 bases). Per germline, CDR1 LGHNA and CDR2 YSLEER. The CDR3 has 15 residues. Trimming took off 0 bases at V and 10 bases at J, with 15 bases between the two ends.

This CDR3 is CASAGGHQETQYF. In DNA form, the CDR3 reads TGTGCCAGCGCGGGGGGCCACCAAGAGACCCAGTACTTC. This chain joins TRBV2 and TRBJ2-5; 8 nucleotides line up with TRBD2. The germline CDR1 and CDR2 sequences are SNHLY and FYNNEI. V lost 8 bases to trimming and J lost 0 bases; unmatched junction nucleotides: 2. CDR3 size: 13 residues.

The chain uses TRBV6-5 and TRBJ1-1; TRBD1 matches at 7 bases. Trimming cost V 8 bases and J 1 base; bases outside gene matches: 7. The CDR3 contains 14 residues. The germline CDR1 and CDR2 sequences are MNHEY and SVGAGI. CDR3 region: CASAARGTNTEAFF. The CDR3 DNA sequence: TGTGCCAGCGCGGCCAGGGGGACGAACACTGAAGCTTTCTTT.

CDR3 nucleotides: TGTGCCAGCAGCTTAATAGCTAACAATGAGCAGTTCTTC. This encodes CASSLIANNEQFF. The chain carries TRBV7-7 and TRBJ2-1, with unresolved D. Germline V gene data show CDR1 as SSHAT and CDR2 as FNYEAQ (reference sequence). Trimming removed 2 bases at V and 5 bases at J, with 7 bases between. The CDR3 contains 13 residues.